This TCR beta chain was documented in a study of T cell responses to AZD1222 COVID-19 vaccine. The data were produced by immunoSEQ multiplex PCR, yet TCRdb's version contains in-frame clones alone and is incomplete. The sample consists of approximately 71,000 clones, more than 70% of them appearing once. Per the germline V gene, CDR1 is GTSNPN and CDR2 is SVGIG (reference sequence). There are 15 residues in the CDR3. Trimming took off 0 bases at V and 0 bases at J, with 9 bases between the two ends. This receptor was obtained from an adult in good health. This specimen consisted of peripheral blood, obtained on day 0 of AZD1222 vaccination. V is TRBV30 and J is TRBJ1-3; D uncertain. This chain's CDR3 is CAWSVGSRSGNTIYF. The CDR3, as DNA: TGTGCCTGGAGTGTAGGCTCGCGCTCTGGAAACACCATATATTTT.